The next 24 T cell receptor beta chains were all read from a single sample in a study of long-term antiretroviral therapy in people with HIV. Researchers ran immunoSEQ v3.0 at survey level. TCRdb keeps only in-frame clones here, not all; method: immunoSEQ multiplex PCR. The table has over 30,000 clones, roughly 79% seen once. Specimen: unsorted PBMCs, collected 3.1 years after starting antiretroviral therapy. The source is a woman between 45 and 65 years old with HIV.

The chain carries TRBV29-1 and TRBJ2-7; TRBD2 is a possible D gene (5 bases). The CDR3 contains 13 residues. Looked up from germline, CDR1 is SQVTM and CDR2 is ANQGSEA. The V and J ends lost 0 bases and 1 base respectively, with 7 bases between them. Here the CDR3 DNA reads TGCAGCGTTGAAGATCCGGGGTCCTACGAGCAGTACTTC. Protein: CSVEDPGSYEQYF.

The chain joins TRBV10-2 to TRBJ2-5, with 7 bases that match TRBD2. The CDR3 is made up of 16 amino acids. CDR1 is WSHSY, CDR2 SAAADI, per germline. The junction had 8 bases not matched to a gene; V was cut back by 4 bases and J by 0 bases. CDR3 sequence (DNA): TGCGCCAGCAGTGGCTCCGGGACTACTTACCAAGAGACCCAGTACTTC. It codes for CASSGSGTTYQETQYF.

V is TRBV19 and J is TRBJ1-5; D possibly corresponds to TRBD1 (6 bases). The CDR3 has 18 residues. Germline V CDR1 and CDR2: LNHDA, SQIVND (reference sequence). The V gene lost 5 bases and the J gene lost 0 bases, with 20 bases spanning the gap. Here the CDR3 DNA reads TGTGCCAGTAGTTGGTGGCCCGGGACACTTTATAGCAATCAGCCCCAGCATTTT. Its protein product is CASSWWPGTLYSNQPQHF.

The chain employs TRBV5-5 and TRBJ2-7, with D maybe TRBD1 (5 bases). Germline-derived CDR1 and CDR2 are SGHKS and YYEKEE (reference sequence). Trimming cost V 0 bases and J 0 bases, with 13 bases left between them. The CDR3 covers 16 residues. This chain's CDR3 is CASSLEETVLSYEQYF. In DNA, the CDR3 is TGTGCCAGCAGCTTGGAAGAGACAGTCCTCTCCTACGAGCAGTACTTC. Full variable domain (missing parts from reference TRBV5-5 and TRBJ2-7): DAGVTQSPTHLIKTRGQQVTLRCSPISGHKSVSWYQQVLGQGPQFIFQYYEKEERGRGNFPDRFSARQFPNYSSELNVNALLLGDSALYLCASSLEETVLSYEQYFGPGTRLTVT.

The chain combines TRBV7-9 with TRBJ2-5; D is perhaps TRBD1 (6 bases). The CDR3 is 15 amino acids. Germline V gene data show CDR1 as SEHNR and CDR2 as FQNEAQ (reference sequence). Trimming removed 2 bases from V and 3 bases from J, with 13 bases in between. This CDR3 is CASSLLRGIEETQYF. The CDR3 nucleotides read TGTGCCAGCAGCTTACTTAGGGGGATTGAAGAGACCCAGTACTTC.

The V gene is TRBV12-5, the J gene TRBJ1-2; D not resolved. Germline-derived CDR1 and CDR2 are LGHNT and FRNRAP. CDR3 length: 16 residues. The ends were cut back, 6 bases at V and 0 bases at J, with 17 bases in the middle. The CDR3 loop is CASGPRDPEANYGYTF. The CDR3 coding sequence is TGTGCTAGTGGCCCCCGCGACCCCGAAGCTAACTATGGCTACACCTTC.

The J gene is TRBJ1-5, the V gene TRBV18, with D unresolved. CDR3 size: 13 residues. CDR1 and CDR2 (germline): KGHSH, LQKENI. V shed 1 base and J shed 4 bases, with 5 bases lying between them. Here the CDR3 reads CASSPQENQPQHF. The CDR3 region has the DNA TGTGCCAGCTCACCACAGGAGAATCAGCCCCAGCATTTT.

A word on this clone: Other DNA variants within this sample encode the same CDR3. The chain recombines TRBV18 with TRBJ1-5, with 8 positions matching TRBD1. This CDR3 comprises 16 residues. CDR1 KGHSH and CDR2 LQKENI come from the germline V gene. Trimming cost V 3 bases and J 1 base; bases outside gene matches: 5. CDR3: CASSPDRADSNQPQHF. For the CDR3, the DNA is TGTGCCAGCTCACCGGACAGGGCAGACAGCAATCAGCCCCAGCATTTT.

V and J are TRBV12-5 and TRBJ2-7; D possibly corresponds to TRBD1 (5 bases). This CDR3 is built from 15 residues. The germline gives CDR1 LGHNT, CDR2 FRNRAP. V was shortened by 9 bases and J by 3 bases, with 21 bases between the two germline ends. CDR3 sequence: CASPPRQNSHYEQYF. In DNA form, the CDR3 reads TGTGCTAGCCCTCCGAGACAGAATTCGCACTACGAGCAGTACTTC.

J is TRBJ2-7 and V is TRBV18; 8 positions agree with TRBD1. CDR3 length: 16 amino acids. Germline V gene data show CDR1 as KGHSH and CDR2 as LQKENI. The trim removed 3 bases at V and 2 bases at J, leaving 9 bases unmatched. The CDR3 loop reads CASSPPSTGAPYEQYF. For the CDR3, the DNA is TGTGCCAGCTCACCTCCTTCGACAGGGGCCCCCTACGAGCAGTACTTC.

V is TRBV4-2 and J is TRBJ2-7, with TRBD1 as a possible D gene (6 bases). The CDR3 loop spans 12 amino acids. Trimming took 11 bases from V and 3 from J, leaving 14 bases between them. Per the germline V gene, CDR1 is LGHNA and CDR2 is YNFKEQ. The CDR3 nucleotides are TGTGCCGGTGAACAGGGACGCTACGAGCAGTACGTC. Protein: CAGEQGRYEQYV.

This rearrangement joins TRBV27 to TRBJ2-7; D may be TRBD1 (5 bases). V dropped 0 bases and J dropped 1 base, with 10 bases sitting between them. This CDR3 contains 15 residues. Germline CDR1 reads MNHEY; CDR2 reads SMNVEV (reference sequence). CDR3 coding DNA: TGTGCCAGCAGTTTATCGGAGACAGTTTCCTACGAGCAGTACTTC. It specifies CASSLSETVSYEQYF.

This clone came up a few times. V and J are TRBV6-6 and TRBJ2-7, with a weak D call TRBD1 (5 bases). The CDR3 totals 13 residues. V lost 1 base and J 3 bases, leaving 7 bases between the germline ends. The germline CDR1 and CDR2 sequences are MNHNY and SVGAGI (reference sequence). The CDR3, as DNA: TGTGCCAGCAGTTACTTACAGGTCTACGAGCAGTACTTC. This sequence encodes CASSYLQVYEQYF.

This rearrangement joins TRBV29-1 to TRBJ2-1; no reliable D call. The V gene lost 6 bases and the J gene lost 4 bases, with 13 bases spanning the gap. This CDR3 is 13 amino acids long. Germline V gene lookup returns CDR1 SQVTM and CDR2 ANQGSEA. The CDR3 sequence: CSVAYTLYNEQFF. The CDR3 region has the DNA TGCAGCGTCGCCTATACTCTGTACAATGAGCAGTTCTTC.

The chain couples TRBV27 to TRBJ1-1; 7 bases are a match to TRBD1. This CDR3 is 14 amino acids long. CDR1 and CDR2 from the germline V gene are MNHEY and SMNVEV (reference sequence). The junction had 5 bases not matched to a gene; V was cut back by 6 bases and J by 1 base. CDR3 amino acids: CASSRDRSNTEAFF. CDR3 coding DNA: TGTGCCAGCAGCCGGGACAGATCGAACACTGAAGCTTTCTTT.

The V gene is TRBV4-1, the J gene TRBJ2-2, with a possible D match to TRBD2 (5 bases). V lost 1 base, J lost 7 bases, and 13 bases lay in between. In germline, CDR1 is MGHRA, CDR2 YSYEKL. The CDR3 runs to 15 residues. The CDR3 region has the DNA TGCGCCAGCAGCCAAGTGAGAGACCGGGGCGGGGAGCTGTTTTTT. This translates into CASSQVRDRGGELFF.

The chain uses TRBV11-2 and TRBJ2-5; 12 bases are shared with TRBD2. J was trimmed by 4 bases and V by 2 bases; bases with no gene match: 5. The CDR3 spans 16 residues. Germline values: CDR1 SGHAT, CDR2 FQNNGV. The CDR3 protein is CASSLRGTSGRETQYF. CDR3 DNA sequence: TGTGCCAGCAGCTTAAGGGGGACTAGCGGGCGAGAGACCCAGTACTTC.

V and J are TRBV30 and TRBJ1-2, with TRBD1 matching over 8 bases. CDR3 size: 15 residues. Trimming removed 3 bases from V and 2 bases from J; junction bases left unmatched: 8. CDR1 and CDR2 (germline): GTSNPN, SVGIG (reference sequence). The CDR3 DNA sequence: TGTGCCTGGAGCGACAGGACAGGGTTCAACTATGGCTACACCTTC. Translated, it gives CAWSDRTGFNYGYTF.

V and J are TRBV18 and TRBJ1-2; the D gene is possibly TRBD1 (6 bases). The germline V gene encodes CDR1 KGHSH and CDR2 LQKENI. V lost 3 bases and J lost 5, with 13 bases in between. The CDR3 covers 14 residues. CDR3 coding DNA: TGTGCCAGCTCACCTCAGGGGTATGGTTATGGCTACACCTTC. This translates into CASSPQGYGYGYTF.

The rearrangement links TRBV18 to TRBJ2-3; weak D call: TRBD2 (5 bases). V shed 3 bases and J shed 4 bases, with 14 bases lying between them. The CDR3 is 15 amino acids. Germline CDR1 and CDR2: KGHSH and LQKENI. This CDR3 reads CASSPKRPEADTQYF. DNA of the CDR3: TGTGCCAGCTCACCGAAGCGGCCAGAGGCAGATACGCAGTATTTT.

The chain carries TRBV4-1 and TRBJ1-1; no clear D. The V end lost 2 bases, the J end lost 0 bases, and 19 bases lay between the germline ends. Germline V CDR1 and CDR2: MGHRA, YSYEKL. The CDR3 runs to 18 residues. CDR3: CASSQPRVVSGVNTEAFF. CDR3 sequence (DNA): TGCGCCAGCAGCCAACCCCGAGTGGTGTCAGGCGTGAACACTGAAGCTTTCTTT.

In this sample, this clone turned up once. The J gene is TRBJ2-4, the V gene TRBV30; 9 bases fit TRBD2. The V segment lost 5 bases and the J segment 7 bases; nucleotides outside the gene matches: 9. Germline values: CDR1 GTSNPN, CDR2 SVGIG (reference sequence). There are 14 residues in the CDR3. The CDR3 protein is CAWSLRGGNNIQYF. The CDR3, as DNA: TGTGCCTGGTCGCTGCGGGGGGGGAATAACATTCAGTACTTC.

The chain has TRBV15 and TRBJ1-5; TRBD1 matches 7 bases. CDR3 length: 15 residues. After removal of 3 bases from V and 6 bases from J, the junction contained 8 bases not matched to a gene. CDR1 is LNHNV and CDR2 is YYDKDF in the germline V gene (reference sequence). The CDR3 reads CATSRHSTGVQPQHF. In nucleotides, the CDR3 is TGTGCCACCAGCAGGCACAGCACAGGGGTTCAGCCCCAGCATTTT.

In its sample, this clone was seen once. The chain uses TRBV30 and TRBJ1-1; a possible D gene is TRBD1 (5 bases). The CDR3 consists of 14 residues. Germline V gene lookup returns CDR1 GTSNPN and CDR2 SVGIG (reference sequence). Deletions cut 1 base from V and 2 bases from J, with 11 bases between. CDR3 region: CAWSDGTVNTEAFF. Written as DNA, the CDR3 is TGTGCCTGGAGTGACGGGACGGTAAACACTGAAGCTTTCTTT. Filled out from reference TRBV30 and TRBJ1-1, the complete variable domain reads SQTIHQWPATLVQPVGSPLSLECTVEGTSNPNLYWYRQAAGRGLQLLFYSVGIGQISSEVPQNLSASRPQDRQFILSSKKLLLSDSGFYLCAWSDGTVNTEAFFGQGTRLTVV.